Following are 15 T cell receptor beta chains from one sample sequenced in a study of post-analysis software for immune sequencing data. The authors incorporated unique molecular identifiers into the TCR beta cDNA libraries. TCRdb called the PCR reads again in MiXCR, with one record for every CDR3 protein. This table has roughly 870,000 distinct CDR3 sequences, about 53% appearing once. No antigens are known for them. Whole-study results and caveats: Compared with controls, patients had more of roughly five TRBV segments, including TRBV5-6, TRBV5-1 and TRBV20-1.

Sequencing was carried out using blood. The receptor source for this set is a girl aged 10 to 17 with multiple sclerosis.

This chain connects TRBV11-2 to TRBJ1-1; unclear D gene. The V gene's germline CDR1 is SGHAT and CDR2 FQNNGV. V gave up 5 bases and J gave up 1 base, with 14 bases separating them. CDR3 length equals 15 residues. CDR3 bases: TGTGCCAGCAGCCCCGGGCTACACCAGAACACTGAAGCTTTCTTT. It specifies CASSPGLHQNTEAFF. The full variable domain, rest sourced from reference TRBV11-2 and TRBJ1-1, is EAGVAQSPRYKIIEKRQSVAFWCNPISGHATLYWYQQILGQGPKLLIQFQNNGVVDDSQLPKDRFSAERLKGVDSTLKIQPAKLEDSAVYLCASSPGLHQNTEAFFGQGTRLTVV.

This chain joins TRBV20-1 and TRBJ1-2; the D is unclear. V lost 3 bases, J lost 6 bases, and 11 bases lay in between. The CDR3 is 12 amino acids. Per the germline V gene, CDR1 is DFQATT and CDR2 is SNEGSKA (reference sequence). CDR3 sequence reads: CSARETADGYTF. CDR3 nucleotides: TGCAGTGCTAGGGAAACCGCCGATGGCTACACCTTC.

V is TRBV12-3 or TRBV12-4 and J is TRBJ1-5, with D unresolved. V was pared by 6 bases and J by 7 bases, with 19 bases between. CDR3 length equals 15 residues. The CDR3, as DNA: TGTGCCAGCAGCCCCCCGGACTTTGGGGTACAGCCCCAGCATTTT. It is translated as CASSPPDFGVQPQHF.

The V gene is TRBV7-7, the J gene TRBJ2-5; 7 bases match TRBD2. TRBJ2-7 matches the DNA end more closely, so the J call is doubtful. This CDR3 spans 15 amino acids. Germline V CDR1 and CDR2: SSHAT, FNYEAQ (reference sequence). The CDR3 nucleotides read TGTGCCAGCAGCCCAACCCTGGGGGGGTCAGACGAGCAGTACTTC. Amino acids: CASSPTLGGSDEQYF.

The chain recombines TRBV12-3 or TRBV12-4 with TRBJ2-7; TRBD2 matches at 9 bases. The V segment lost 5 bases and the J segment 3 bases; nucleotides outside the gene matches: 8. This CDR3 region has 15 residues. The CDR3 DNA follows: TGTGCCAGCAGTGAAGGCGGGAGGGCCTACTACGAGCAGTACTTC. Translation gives CASSEGGRAYYEQYF.

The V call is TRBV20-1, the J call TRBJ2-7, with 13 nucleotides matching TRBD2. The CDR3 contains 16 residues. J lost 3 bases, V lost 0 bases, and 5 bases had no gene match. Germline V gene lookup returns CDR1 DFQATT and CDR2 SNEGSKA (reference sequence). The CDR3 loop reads CSAREKGLAGYYEQYF. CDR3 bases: TGCAGTGCTAGAGAGAAGGGACTAGCGGGATACTACGAGCAGTACTTC.

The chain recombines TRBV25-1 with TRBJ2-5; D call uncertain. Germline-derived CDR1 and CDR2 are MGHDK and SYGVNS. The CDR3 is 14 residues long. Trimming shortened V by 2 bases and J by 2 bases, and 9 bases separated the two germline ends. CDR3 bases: TGTGCCAGCAGTGAAGGACGGCTACAAGAGACCCAGTACTTC. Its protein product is CASSEGRLQETQYF.

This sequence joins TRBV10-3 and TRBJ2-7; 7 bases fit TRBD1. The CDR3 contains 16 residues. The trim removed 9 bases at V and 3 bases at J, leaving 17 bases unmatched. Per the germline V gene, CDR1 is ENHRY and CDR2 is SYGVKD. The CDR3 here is CAIGDSVKSDGYEQYF. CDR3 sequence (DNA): TGTGCCATTGGGGACAGCGTAAAGAGCGACGGCTACGAGCAGTACTTC.

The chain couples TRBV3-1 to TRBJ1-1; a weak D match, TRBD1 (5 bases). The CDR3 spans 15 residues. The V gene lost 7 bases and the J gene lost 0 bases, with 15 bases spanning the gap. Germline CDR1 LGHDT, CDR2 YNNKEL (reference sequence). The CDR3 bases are TGTGCCAGCACCGGACCGGGACGTATGAACACTGAAGCTTTCTTT. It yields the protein CASTGPGRMNTEAFF.

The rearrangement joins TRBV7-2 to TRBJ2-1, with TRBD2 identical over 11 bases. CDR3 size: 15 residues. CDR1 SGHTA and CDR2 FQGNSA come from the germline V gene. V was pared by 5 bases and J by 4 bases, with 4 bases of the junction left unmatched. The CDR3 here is CASSKGLAAYNEQFF. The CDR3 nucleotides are TGTGCCAGCAGCAAGGGACTAGCGGCTTACAATGAGCAGTTCTTC.

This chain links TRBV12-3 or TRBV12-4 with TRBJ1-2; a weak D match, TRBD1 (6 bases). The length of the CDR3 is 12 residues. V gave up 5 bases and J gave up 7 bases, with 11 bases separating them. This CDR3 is CASSPQGSGYTF. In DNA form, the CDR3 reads TGTGCCAGCAGTCCTCAGGGGAGTGGCTACACCTTC.

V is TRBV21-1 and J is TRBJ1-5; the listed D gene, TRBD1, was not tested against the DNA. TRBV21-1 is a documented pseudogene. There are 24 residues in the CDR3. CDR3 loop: CASSKRGKFLGGSANLYSNQPQHF. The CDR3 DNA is TGTGCCAGCAGCAAAAGAGGAAAATTCCTCGGGGGGAGCGCCAATCTTTATAGCAATCAGCCCCAGCATTTT.

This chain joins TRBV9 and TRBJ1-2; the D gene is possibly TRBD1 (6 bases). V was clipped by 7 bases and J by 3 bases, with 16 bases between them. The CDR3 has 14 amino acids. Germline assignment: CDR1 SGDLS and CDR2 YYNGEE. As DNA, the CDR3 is TGTGCCAGCGCCAAGGGGGGAAGAGACTATGGCTACACCTTC. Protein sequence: CASAKGGRDYGYTF.

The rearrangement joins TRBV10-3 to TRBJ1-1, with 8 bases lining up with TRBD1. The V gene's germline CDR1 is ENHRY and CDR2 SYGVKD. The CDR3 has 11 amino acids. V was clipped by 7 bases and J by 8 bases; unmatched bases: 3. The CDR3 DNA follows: TGTGCCATCACAGACAGGGGAGAAGCTTTCTTT. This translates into CAITDRGEAFF.

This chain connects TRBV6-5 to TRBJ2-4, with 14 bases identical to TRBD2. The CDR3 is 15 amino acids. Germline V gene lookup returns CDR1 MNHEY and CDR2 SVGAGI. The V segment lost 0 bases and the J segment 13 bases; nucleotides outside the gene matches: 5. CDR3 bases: TGTGCCAGCAGTTACTCGACTAGCGGGAGGGGGGAGCAGTACTTC. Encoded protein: CASSYSTSGRGEQYF.